Only one count was recorded for the clone carrying this T cell receptor beta chain. Some clones are missing from TCRdb's copy, which holds only in-frame ones; the method was immunoSEQ multiplex PCR. The sample records about 290,000 clones, about 82% being singletons. This record belongs to a study of blood T cell repertoires in COVID-19. CDR3 length: 14 amino acids. CDR1 and CDR2 (germline): MNHEY, SVGAGI. V lost 0 bases, J lost 3 bases, and 9 bases lay in between. This sequence originates from a woman in her 50s with active or convalescent COVID-19. The rearrangement joins TRBV6-5 to TRBJ2-7; D uncertain. The specimen was peripheral blood. CDR3 DNA sequence: TGTGCCAGCAGTTACTCGGCCGAAAGCTACGAGCAGTACTTC. Amino acid sequence: CASSYSAESYEQYF.